Sequencing of this T cell receptor beta chain was carried out in a study of T cell responses to AZD1222 COVID-19 vaccine. Regarding this clone: Antigen specificity is unknown.

The CDR3 runs 14 residues. The V end was cut by 9 bases, the J end by 0 bases, with 11 bases between. Germline V gene lookup returns CDR1 KGHDR and CDR2 SFDVKD. Study-wide results and caveats: Increases in Spike-specific TCR breadth and depth were seen after two AZD1222 doses. Nearly half of spike-specific TCRs reportedly go after variant regions that carry no mutations. All repertoire sampling was performed exclusively after the peak T cell response. Researchers report vaccine-associated CD4 TCRs spanning spike, with dominance at 160-218 and 743-854.

Produced via immunoSEQ multiplex PCR; TCRdb's table is partial and in-frame only. Here the sample spans more than 75,000 clones, less than 95% being singletons. Source: peripheral blood, taken 28 days after the second AZD1222 dose. The origin of this receptor is an adult who received the AZD1222 COVID-19 vaccine. This chain links TRBV24-1 with TRBJ1-5, with D possibly being TRBD1 (5 bases). CDR3 sequence reads: CATGTGNSNQPQHF. CDR3 bases: TGTGCCACCGGAACAGGCAATAGCAATCAGCCCCAGCATTTT.